The next 28 T cell receptor beta chains were all read from a single sample in a study. TCRdb reprocessed the 5' RACE reads via MiXCR and lists one record per CDR3 protein. The sample contains nearly 55,000 distinct CDR3 sequences, roughly 18% of which appear only once. What was sequenced was naive CD4+ T cells sorted from blood. Subset noted: naive CD4+ T cells, CD4+CD45RA+CD25-. The receptors originated from a female donor with breast cancer.

The table lists this clonotype with many counts. This sequence joins TRBV5-1 and TRBJ1-5; tentatively, D is TRBD1 (6 bases). The CDR3 is 14 residues long. Germline values: CDR1 SGHRS, CDR2 YFSETQ. V was trimmed by 4 bases and J by 4 bases, leaving 12 bases between them. The CDR3 loop reads CASSPLGQNQPQHF. The CDR3 bases are TGCGCCAGCAGCCCGCTCGGACAGAATCAGCCCCAGCATTTT.

This clonotype is labeled as medium-sized. The V and J genes are TRBV7-3 and TRBJ2-3, with D unclear. Germline assignment: CDR1 SGHTA and CDR2 FQGTGA. CDR3 length: 11 amino acids. Trimming pared 8 bases from V and 10 bases from J, leaving 13 bases between. CDR3 sequence reads: CASYGSNPQYF. CDR3 sequence (DNA): TGTGCCAGCTACGGCTCCAACCCGCAGTATTTT.

This chain connects TRBV5-1 to TRBJ2-5; 11 bases match TRBD2. The CDR3 has 15 residues. The germline V gene encodes CDR1 SGHRS and CDR2 YFSETQ. The V segment lost 5 bases and the J segment 4 bases; nucleotides outside the gene matches: 7. CDR3 in DNA: TGCGCCAGCAGATTGCTAGCGGGAGGTCGAGAGACCCAGTACTTC. Protein product: CASRLLAGGRETQYF.

The chain recombines TRBV7-2 with TRBJ1-2, with D uncertain. The CDR3 sequence is 15 residues long. Trimming cost V 5 bases and J 3 bases, with 16 bases left between them. Per the germline V gene, CDR1 is SGHTA and CDR2 is FQGNSA. The CDR3 protein is CASSPPGGQHYGYTF. The CDR3 DNA is TGTGCCAGCAGCCCACCGGGAGGGCAGCACTATGGCTACACCTTC. Combining the CDR3 with reference TRBV7-2 and TRBJ1-2 gives the whole variable domain GAGVSQSPSNKVTEKGKDVELRCDPISGHTALYWYRQSLGQGLEFLIYFQGNSAPDKSGLPSDRFSAERTGGSVSTLTIQRTQQEDSAVYLCASSPPGGQHYGYTFGSGTRLTVV.

This clonotype has a count of ten or more. V gene TRBV20-1 combines with J gene TRBJ1-1; TRBD1 agrees at 8 bases. The V gene's germline CDR1 is DFQATT and CDR2 SNEGSKA (reference sequence). The CDR3 consists of 12 residues. V gave up 4 bases and J gave up 7 bases; unmatched junction bases: 5. The CDR3 protein is CSAIGQGNEAFF. The CDR3 region has the DNA TGCAGTGCTATTGGACAGGGCAATGAAGCTTTCTTT.

The V and J genes are TRBV6-1 and TRBJ1-1, with D possibly being TRBD1 (5 bases). V lost 5 bases and J 1 base, leaving 17 bases between the germline ends. The CDR3 loop spans 16 amino acids. CDR1 is MNHNS, CDR2 SASEGT, per germline. CDR3 DNA sequence: TGTGCCAGCAGTCTCCTTGGGGGTATGGGGAACACTGAAGCTTTCTTT. This encodes CASSLLGGMGNTEAFF.

This clonotype was found a few times. The chain couples TRBV7-2 to TRBJ2-7; the D gene is possibly TRBD1 (6 bases). The CDR3 covers 12 residues. V lost 6 bases and J lost 6, with 12 bases in between. From germline, CDR1 is SGHTA and CDR2 FQGNSA. The CDR3 sequence: CASSPGTLEQYF. CDR3 in DNA: TGTGCCAGCAGTCCCGGGACACTCGAGCAGTACTTC.

This clonotype was found many times. The chain couples TRBV5-1 to TRBJ2-2; 10 bases match TRBD1. Trimming cost V 4 bases and J 8 bases; bases outside gene matches: 17. The CDR3 extends over 18 amino acids. Germline loops: CDR1 SGHRS, CDR2 YFSETQ. The CDR3 is CASSPDPPGTGDAGELFF. CDR3 sequence (DNA): TGCGCCAGCAGCCCAGACCCCCCCGGGACAGGGGATGCGGGGGAGCTGTTTTTT.

This clonotype was recorded at least ten times. The chain combines TRBV20-1 with TRBJ2-4, with TRBD1 identical over 8 bases. This CDR3 has 13 residues. Germline CDR1 and CDR2: DFQATT and SNEGSKA (reference sequence). The CDR3 sequence is CRVSRGLEDIQYF. The CDR3 DNA sequence: TGCAGAGTCTCCAGGGGGCTGGAGGACATTCAGTACTTC.

The chain carries TRBV6-6 and TRBJ1-6; possible D gene TRBD1, 5 bases. From germline, CDR1 is MNHNY and CDR2 SVGAGI (reference sequence). This CDR3 spans 15 amino acids. Trimming removed 8 bases at V and 9 bases at J, with 20 bases between. The CDR3 bases are TGTGCCAGCGCGCGACAGCGTAGAGGAGGTTCACCCCTCCACTTT. This encodes CASARQRRGGSPLHF.

The V gene is TRBV7-8, the J gene TRBJ2-5; D not resolved. Looked up from germline, CDR1 is SGHVS and CDR2 is FQNEAQ. V shed 1 base and J shed 2 bases, with 8 bases lying between them. The CDR3 runs to 14 residues. CDR3 loop: CASSLVVGQETQYF. CDR3 nucleotides: TGTGCCAGCAGCTTAGTTGTCGGGCAAGAGACCCAGTACTTC.

This clonotype was found a few times. V is TRBV20-1 and J is TRBJ2-4; 10 bases map to TRBD2. Looked up from germline, CDR1 is DFQATT and CDR2 is SNEGSKA (reference sequence). The CDR3 runs to 19 residues. V gave up 2 bases and J gave up 0 bases; unmatched junction bases: 13. Here the CDR3 DNA reads TGCAGTGCTAGACCCCCTAGCGGGAGCCCCCGGATAGCCAAAAACATTCAGTACTTC. Its translation is CSARPPSGSPRIAKNIQYF.

The V call is TRBV7-8, the J call TRBJ2-3; 8 positions agree with TRBD2. The V and J ends lost 4 bases and 4 bases, in that order; junction bases with no gene match: 16. The V gene's germline CDR1 is SGHVS and CDR2 FQNEAQ. CDR3 size: 18 residues. DNA of the CDR3: TGTGCCAGCAGCTACGGGGCAGTGACGGGAGGGCCAGCAGATACGCAGTATTTT. Translating gives CASSYGAVTGGPADTQYF.

This clonotype was counted a few times. The chain combines TRBV5-1 with TRBJ2-5; TRBD2 agrees at 8 bases. Trimming took 4 bases from V and 4 from J; bases not matched to a gene: 9. Germline CDR1 and CDR2: SGHRS and YFSETQ. This CDR3 contains 15 residues. CDR3 sequence reads: CASSPAAGEVETQYF. CDR3 nucleotides: TGCGCCAGCAGCCCGGCAGCGGGAGAAGTAGAGACCCAGTACTTC.

In this sample, this clonotype turned up a few times. CDR3 sequence: CASSSPYLTTGGNSPLHF. DNA of the CDR3: TGCGCCAGCAGCTCCCCTTATTTGACGACAGGGGGAAATTCACCCCTCCACTTT. This chain links TRBV5-1 with TRBJ1-6, with TRBD1 identical over 9 bases. CDR1 and CDR2 from the germline V gene are SGHRS and YFSETQ. The CDR3 is made up of 18 amino acids. The V gene end was trimmed by 3 bases and the J gene end by 7 bases; junction bases not matched to a gene: 14.

The chain recombines TRBV29-1 with TRBJ2-5; D not certain. The CDR3 consists of 10 residues. V lost 5 bases to trimming and J lost 0 bases, with 1 base between them. The germline V gene has CDR1 SQVTM and CDR2 ANQGSEA. The CDR3 loop is CSVHQETQYF. In DNA, the CDR3 is TGCAGCGTTCACCAAGAGACCCAGTACTTC. The complete variable domain, with remaining parts taken from reference TRBV29-1 and TRBJ2-5, reads SAVISQKPSRDICQRGTSLTIQCQVDSQVTMMFWYRQQPGQSLTLIATANQGSEATYESGFVIDKFPISRPNLTFSTLTVSNMSPEDSSIYLCSVHQETQYFGPGTRLLVL.

Many counts were recorded for this clonotype. V is TRBV20-1 and J is TRBJ2-7; tentatively, D is TRBD2 (5 bases). The V and J ends lost 0 bases and 1 base respectively, with 13 bases between them. The germline CDR1 and CDR2 sequences are DFQATT and SNEGSKA (reference sequence). The CDR3 totals 15 residues. The CDR3 DNA reads TGCAGTGCTAGAGAAGGGAGCGGTACTTCCTACGAGCAGTACTTC. Translated, it gives CSAREGSGTSYEQYF.

This clonotype was observed a few times. This chain uses TRBV6-6 with TRBJ2-5; 11 nucleotides line up with TRBD2. CDR1 and CDR2 (germline): MNHNY, SVGAGI (reference sequence). V shed 2 bases, J shed 6 bases, and the junction held 5 bases outside the gene matches. This CDR3 has 15 residues. Here the CDR3 reads CASSYGTSGRQTQYF. As DNA, the CDR3 is TGTGCCAGCAGTTACGGAACTAGCGGGAGACAGACCCAGTACTTC.

The chain employs TRBV5-1 and TRBJ2-3; D unresolved. The CDR3 has 13 residues. V shed 2 bases and J shed 3 bases, with 7 bases lying between them. Germline values: CDR1 SGHRS, CDR2 YFSETQ. The CDR3 spells CASSFPETDTQYF. CDR3 sequence (DNA): TGCGCCAGCAGCTTCCCGGAAACAGATACGCAGTATTTT.

This clonotype turned up a few times. This chain uses TRBV12-3 or TRBV12-4 with TRBJ2-1; D possibly corresponds to TRBD1 (6 bases). V was trimmed by 2 bases and J by 5 bases, leaving 10 bases between them. This CDR3 contains 14 residues. This CDR3 reads CASSLNRAHNEQFF. The CDR3 DNA reads TGTGCCAGCAGTTTAAACAGGGCCCACAATGAGCAGTTCTTC.

The CDR3 sequence is CASSQKPFDRGRGGELFF. The CDR3 DNA sequence: TGTGCCAGCAGTCAAAAACCTTTCGACAGGGGGCGCGGCGGGGAGCTGTTTTTT. The chain is built from TRBV6-6 and TRBJ2-2; TRBD1 agrees at 10 bases. This CDR3 contains 18 residues. Germline-derived CDR1 and CDR2 are MNHNY and SVGAGI (reference sequence). With V trimmed by 5 bases and J by 7 bases, 16 bases remained unmatched.

This clonotype occurred a few times. The rearrangement links TRBV5-1 to TRBJ2-4, with no clear D. Germline CDR1 is SGHRS and CDR2 is YFSETQ. The CDR3 consists of 16 residues. V lost 0 bases and J 0 bases, leaving 10 bases between the germline ends. CDR3 sequence: CASSLEGNGAKNIQYF. The CDR3 bases are TGCGCCAGCAGCTTGGAAGGGAATGGAGCCAAAAACATTCAGTACTTC.

This clonotype occurred a few times. The chain links TRBV5-1 to TRBJ2-2; TRBD1 matches at 10 bases. The CDR3 is 15 residues long. Germline V gives CDR1 SGHRS, CDR2 YFSETQ. V lost 2 bases and J lost 5; bases outside the gene matches: 3. CDR3 residues: CASSLPGQGTGELFF. CDR3 nucleotides: TGCGCCAGCAGCTTACCGGGACAGGGGACCGGGGAGCTGTTTTTT.

The chain combines TRBV9 with TRBJ2-2; D call uncertain. This CDR3 region has 15 residues. Germline CDR1 reads SGDLS; CDR2 reads YYNGEE. The V end lost 3 bases, the J end lost 4 bases, and 13 bases lay between the germline ends. The CDR3: CASSASGATTGELFF. DNA for the CDR3: TGTGCCAGCAGCGCCTCAGGAGCAACCACCGGGGAGCTGTTTTTT.

A few counts support this clonotype. The chain links TRBV5-1 to TRBJ2-3; no reliable D call. The CDR3 sequence is 13 residues long. The germline V gene encodes CDR1 SGHRS and CDR2 YFSETQ. Trimming removed 0 bases from V and 5 bases from J, with 7 bases in between. DNA for the CDR3: TGCGCCAGCAGCTTGGAAGGATTAGATACGCAGTATTTT. Translated, it gives CASSLEGLDTQYF.

This clonotype was counted at least ten times. This rearrangement joins TRBV6-1 to TRBJ1-5; 9 bases agree with TRBD1. V lost 7 bases to trimming and J lost 3 bases; unmatched junction nucleotides: 13. The CDR3 is 17 amino acids. Germline CDR1 is MNHNS and CDR2 is SASEGT. The CDR3 DNA sequence: TGTGCCAGCATGCCTCCGGGACAGGGATCGTTCAATCAGCCCCAGCATTTT. The encoded protein is CASMPPGQGSFNQPQHF.

The rearrangement uses TRBV6-1 and TRBJ2-7; D perhaps matches TRBD1 (5 bases). V lost 8 bases and J lost 2, with 16 bases in between. Germline lookup yields CDR1 MNHNS and CDR2 SASEGT. The CDR3 runs 14 residues. The DNA of the CDR3 is TGTGCCAGCGGGATCAGGGTTGGGCCCTACGAGCAGTACTTC. Encoded protein: CASGIRVGPYEQYF.

DNA of the CDR3: TGCAGTGCTAGAGCGCCGTTCTCTGGGGCCAACGTCCTGACTTTC. This encodes CSARAPFSGANVLTF. The chain uses TRBV20-1 and TRBJ2-6; the D is unclear. The V gene lost 1 base and the J gene lost 0 bases, with 7 bases spanning the gap. This CDR3 region has 15 residues. In germline, CDR1 is DFQATT, CDR2 SNEGSKA (reference sequence).